The rows below give T cell receptor beta chains drawn from one sample of a study of cytomegalovirus exposure and HLA in healthy donors. Profiled with immunoSEQ multiplex PCR; TCRdb holds only in-frame clones, not every one. Found here are roughly 160,000 clones, under 90% of them singletons; the top ten hold under 6%. The sequenced material came from PBMCs. The receptors shown here come from a man aged 30 to 45 in good health and CMV-seronegative. CDR3s include the opening cysteine and the closing phenylalanine or tryptophan. D genes are given only for firm matches. Rows may omit the clone size; those that give it use once, few, many or a size class.

J | V | D | size | CDR3 | DNA
TRBJ1-1 | TRBV14 | TRBD1 | few | CASSFDRGSEAFF | TGTGCCAGCAGCTTCGACAGGGGCTCGGAAGCTTTCTTT
TRBJ2-2 | TRBV5-1 | NA | NA | CASSVGQAVGAGELFF | TGCGCCAGCAGCGTGGGACAAGCCGTAGGGGCCGGGGAGCTGTTTTTT
TRBJ1-5 | TRBV13 | NA | NA | CASSLSTTSNQPQHF | TGTGCCAGCAGCTTATCAACTACTAGCAATCAGCCCCAGCATTTT
TRBJ2-7 | TRBV5-1 | NA | NA | CASSPVGGPGQQYF | TGCGCCAGCAGCCCCGTCGGGGGTCCAGGGCAGCAGTACTTC
TRBJ1-1 | TRBV5-8 | NA | NA | CASSLLGRENTEAFF | TGTGCCAGCAGCCTGCTGGGCAGGGAAAACACTGAAGCTTTCTTT
TRBJ1-1 | TRBV18 | NA | NA | CASSPSQGTEAFF | TGTGCCAGCTCACCATCACAGGGCACTGAAGCTTTCTTT
TRBJ2-5 | TRBV28 | TRBD1 | once | CASRGTGGETQYF | TGTGCCAGCAGAGGTACAGGGGGAGAGACCCAGTACTTC
TRBJ1-1 | TRBV28 | NA | NA | CASSSSLNTEAFF | TGTGCCAGCAGTTCGAGCTTGAACACTGAAGCTTTCTTT
TRBJ1-4 | TRBV18 | NA | NA | CASSGAPGATNEKLFF | TGTGCCAGCTCGGGCGCCCCGGGGGCAACTAATGAAAAACTGTTTTTT
TRBJ2-2 | TRBV4-1 | NA | NA | CASSQLLTGELFF | TGCGCCAGCAGCCAACTTCTAACCGGGGAGCTGTTTTTT
TRBJ2-1 | TRBV7-6 | TRBD2 | NA | CASSSFGLAGVGNEQFF | TGTGCCAGCAGCTCCTTTGGACTAGCGGGAGTCGGGAATGAGCAGTTCTTC
TRBJ1-3 | TRBV28 | TRBD1 | NA | CASSYRGRGNTIYF | TGTGCCAGCAGTTACAGGGGGCGCGGAAACACCATATATTTT
TRBJ2-7 | TRBV28 | NA | NA | CASSPPRERTLYEQYF | TGTGCCAGCAGTCCTCCCCGAGAGCGCACCCTTTACGAGCAGTACTTC
TRBJ1-1 | TRBV29-1 | NA | NA | CSVEAGMATEAFF | TGCAGCGTTGAGGCAGGGATGGCCACTGAAGCTTTCTTT
TRBJ2-2 | TRBV29-1 | TRBD2 | NA | CSVLRTSGAGELFF | TGCAGCGTCCTACGGACTAGTGGGGCCGGGGAGCTGTTTTTT
TRBJ2-7 | TRBV5-5 | NA | NA | CASSLYPSRGNEQYF | TGTGCCAGCAGCTTGTATCCCTCCAGGGGTAACGAGCAGTACTTC
TRBJ2-1 | TRBV28 | TRBD2 | NA | CASSLSRTSWEQFF | TGTGCCAGCAGTTTATCCCGGACTAGCTGGGAGCAGTTCTTC
TRBJ2-5 | TRBV28 | NA | NA | CASTTGGEQETQYF | TGTGCCAGCACCACAGGGGGGGAGCAAGAGACCCAGTACTTC
TRBJ1-1 | TRBV30 | NA | once | CAWGGGAAHFF | NA
TRBJ2-7 | TRBV7-8 | TRBD1 | NA | CASSLKGDRDQQYF | TGTGCCAGCAGCTTAAAAGGGGACAGGGATCAGCAGTACTTC
TRBJ2-7 | TRBV19 | TRBD2 | NA | CASRSSGSNEQYF | TGTGCCAGTAGGAGTAGCGGGAGTAACGAGCAGTACTTC
TRBJ1-1 | TRBV5-4 | NA | once | CASSLPVMGSEAFF | TGTGCCAGCAGCTTACCCGTGATGGGCTCTGAAGCTTTCTTT
TRBJ2-7 | TRBV7-6 | TRBD1 | NA | CASSLGAGGSEQYF | TGTGCCAGCAGCTTAGGGGCAGGGGGAAGCGAGCAGTACTTC